The T cell receptor (beta chain) under discussion was sequenced for a study of T-cell reconstitution after alpha-beta-depleted transplantation in children. Researchers prepared the TCRbeta library using unique molecular identifiers, the study reports. A single record per CDR3 protein comes from TCRdb applying MiXCR to the PCR reads. The sample comprises nearly 400,000 distinct CDR3 sequences, roughly 22% of which are singletons, and 3.8% rests with the top ten. This clonotype was observed a handful of times. The germline V gene has CDR1 SGHRS and CDR2 YFSETQ. V lost 0 bases and J lost 2, with 11 bases in between. This CDR3 spans 15 amino acids.

The genes are TRBV5-1 and TRBJ2-5; no firm D call. The input for sequencing was PBMCs from the stem cell graft donor, taken from the stem cell graft. This TCR came from a human donor who donated a stem cell graft to a child with acute myeloid leukemia. The CDR3 spells CASSLAGNLQETQYF. The CDR3 DNA sequence: TGCGCCAGCAGCTTGGCCGGTAACCTTCAAGAGACCCAGTACTTC.